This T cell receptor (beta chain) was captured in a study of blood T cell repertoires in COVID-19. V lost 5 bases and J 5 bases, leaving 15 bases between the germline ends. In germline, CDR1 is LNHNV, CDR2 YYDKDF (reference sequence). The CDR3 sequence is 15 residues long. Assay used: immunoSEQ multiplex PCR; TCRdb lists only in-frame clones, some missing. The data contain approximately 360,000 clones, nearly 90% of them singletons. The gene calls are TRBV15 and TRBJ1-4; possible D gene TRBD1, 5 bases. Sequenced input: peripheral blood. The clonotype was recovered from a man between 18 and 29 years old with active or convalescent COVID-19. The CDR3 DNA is TGTGCCACCAGCCGGGAGGGGCTACCGAATGAAAAACTGTTTTTT. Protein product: CATSREGLPNEKLFF.